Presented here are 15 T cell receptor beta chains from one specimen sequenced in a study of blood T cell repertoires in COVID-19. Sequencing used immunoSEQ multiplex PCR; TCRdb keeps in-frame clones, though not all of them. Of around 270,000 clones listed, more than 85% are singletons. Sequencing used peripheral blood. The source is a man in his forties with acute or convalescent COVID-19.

CDR3 DNA sequence: TGTGCTAGTGGTTGGGGACAGGGAAACGACGAGCAGTACTTC. Protein: CASGWGQGNDEQYF. V is TRBV12-5 and J is TRBJ2-7; TRBD1 agrees at 9 bases. Germline V lookup: CDR1 LGHNT, CDR2 FRNRAP. This CDR3 has 14 residues. V lost 4 bases to trimming and J lost 5 bases; unmatched junction nucleotides: 6.

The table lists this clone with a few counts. The CDR3 reads CASSLDRSTDTQYF. For the CDR3, the DNA is TGCGCCAGCAGCTTGGACAGGAGCACAGATACGCAGTATTTT. The chain couples TRBV5-1 to TRBJ2-3; tentatively, D is TRBD1 (5 bases). Trimming removed 0 bases from V and 0 bases from J, with 5 bases in between. This CDR3 is built from 14 residues. Germline V gene sequence: CDR1 SGHRS, CDR2 YFSETQ.

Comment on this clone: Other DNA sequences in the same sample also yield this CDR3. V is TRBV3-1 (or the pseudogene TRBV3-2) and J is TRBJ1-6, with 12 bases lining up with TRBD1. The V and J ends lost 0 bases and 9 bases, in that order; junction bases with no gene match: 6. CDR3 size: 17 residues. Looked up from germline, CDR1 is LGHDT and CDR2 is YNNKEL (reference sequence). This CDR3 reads CASSQERGTGGTSPLHF. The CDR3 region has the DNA TGTGCCAGCAGCCAAGAGCGTGGGACAGGGGGCACTTCACCCCTCCACTTT.

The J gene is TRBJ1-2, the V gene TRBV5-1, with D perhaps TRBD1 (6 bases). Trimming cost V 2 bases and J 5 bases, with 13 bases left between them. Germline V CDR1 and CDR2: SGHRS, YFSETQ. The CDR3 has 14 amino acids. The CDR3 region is CASSFSGEGYGYTF. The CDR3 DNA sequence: TGCGCCAGCAGCTTCTCAGGGGAAGGGTATGGCTACACCTTC.

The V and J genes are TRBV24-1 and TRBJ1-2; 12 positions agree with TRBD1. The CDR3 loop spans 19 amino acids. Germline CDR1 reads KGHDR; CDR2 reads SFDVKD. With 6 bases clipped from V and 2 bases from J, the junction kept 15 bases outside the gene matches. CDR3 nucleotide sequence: TGTGCCACCAGTTACCCCCGTAGGGACAGGGGGCAGGAAAACTATGGCTACACCTTC. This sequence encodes CATSYPRRDRGQENYGYTF.

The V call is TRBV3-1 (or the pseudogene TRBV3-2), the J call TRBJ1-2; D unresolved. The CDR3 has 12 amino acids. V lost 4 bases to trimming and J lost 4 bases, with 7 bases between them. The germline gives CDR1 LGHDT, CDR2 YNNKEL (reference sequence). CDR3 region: CASSLGVYGYTF. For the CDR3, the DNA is TGTGCCAGCAGCCTCGGGGTCTATGGCTACACCTTC.

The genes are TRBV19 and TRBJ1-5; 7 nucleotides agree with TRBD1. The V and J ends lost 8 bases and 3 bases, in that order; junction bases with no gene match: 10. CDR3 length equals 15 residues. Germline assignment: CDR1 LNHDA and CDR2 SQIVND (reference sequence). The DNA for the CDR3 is TGTGCCAGTCGAGACCCGACAGGGTACAATCAGCCCCAGCATTTT. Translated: CASRDPTGYNQPQHF.

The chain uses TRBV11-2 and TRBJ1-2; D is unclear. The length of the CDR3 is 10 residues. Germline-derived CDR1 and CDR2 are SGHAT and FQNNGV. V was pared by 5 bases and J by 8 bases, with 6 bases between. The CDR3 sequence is CASSVEGYTF. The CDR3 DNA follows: TGTGCCAGCAGCGTCGAGGGCTACACCTTC. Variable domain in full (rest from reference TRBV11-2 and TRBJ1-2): EAGVAQSPRYKIIEKRQSVAFWCNPISGHATLYWYQQILGQGPKLLIQFQNNGVVDDSQLPKDRFSAERLKGVDSTLKIQPAKLEDSAVYLCASSVEGYTFGSGTRLTVV.

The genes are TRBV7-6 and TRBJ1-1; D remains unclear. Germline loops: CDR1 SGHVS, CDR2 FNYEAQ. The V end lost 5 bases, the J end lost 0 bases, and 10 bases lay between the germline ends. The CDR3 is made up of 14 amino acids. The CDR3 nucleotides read TGTGCCAGCAGCCGTGGAGGGCTGAACACTGAAGCTTTCTTT. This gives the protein CASSRGGLNTEAFF.

CDR3 sequence: CPQAGFSNQPQHF. DNA for the CDR3: TGCCCTCAAGCAGGGTTTAGCAATCAGCCCCAGCATTTT. This chain joins TRBV21-1 and TRBJ1-5; the D call in the table, TRBD1, was not verified against the DNA. TRBV21-1 is a pseudogene locus. The CDR3 sequence is 13 residues long.

The CDR3 spells CASSWTGAYEQYF. As DNA, the CDR3 is TGTGCCAGCAGCTGGACAGGAGCCTACGAGCAGTACTTC. The gene calls are TRBV5-5 and TRBJ2-7; 7 nucleotides align to TRBD1. CDR1 SGHKS and CDR2 YYEKEE come from the germline V gene (reference sequence). The CDR3 runs to 13 residues. Trimming cost V 3 bases and J 2 bases; bases outside gene matches: 2. The entire variable domain, with the rest obtained from reference TRBV5-5 and TRBJ2-7, is as follows: DAGVTQSPTHLIKTRGQQVTLRCSPISGHKSVSWYQQVLGQGPQFIFQYYEKEERGRGNFPDRFSARQFPNYSSELNVNALLLGDSALYLCASSWTGAYEQYFGPGTRLTVT.

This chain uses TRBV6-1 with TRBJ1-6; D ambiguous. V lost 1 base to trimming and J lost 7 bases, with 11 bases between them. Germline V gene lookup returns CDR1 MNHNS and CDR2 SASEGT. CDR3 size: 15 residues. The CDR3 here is CASSEVSGGNSPLHF. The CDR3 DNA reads TGTGCCAGCAGTGAAGTAAGCGGAGGGAATTCACCCCTCCACTTT.

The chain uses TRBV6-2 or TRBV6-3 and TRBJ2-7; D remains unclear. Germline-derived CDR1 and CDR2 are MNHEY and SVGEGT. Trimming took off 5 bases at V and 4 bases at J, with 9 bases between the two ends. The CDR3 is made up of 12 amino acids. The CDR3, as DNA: TGTGCCAGCAGTACCTACTCATACGAGCAGTACTTC. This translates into CASSTYSYEQYF.

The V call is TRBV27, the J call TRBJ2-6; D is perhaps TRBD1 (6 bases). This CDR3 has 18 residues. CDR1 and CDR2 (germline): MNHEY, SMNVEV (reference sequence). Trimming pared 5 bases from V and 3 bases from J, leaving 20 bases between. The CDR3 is CASSRTGPIFLGANVLTF. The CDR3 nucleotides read TGTGCCAGCAGTAGAACAGGGCCAATCTTTCTTGGGGCCAACGTCCTGACTTTC.

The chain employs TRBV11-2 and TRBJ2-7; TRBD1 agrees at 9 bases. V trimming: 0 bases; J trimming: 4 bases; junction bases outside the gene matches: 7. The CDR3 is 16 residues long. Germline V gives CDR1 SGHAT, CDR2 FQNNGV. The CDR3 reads CASSLDLGTGLYEQYF. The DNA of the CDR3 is TGTGCCAGCAGCTTAGATCTCGGGACAGGGCTGTACGAGCAGTACTTC.